Below, 17 T cell receptor beta chains from the same sample are listed, as sequenced in a study of T-cell memory formation after mild COVID-19 (dated by TCRdb to 2020 to 2022). Library preparation used 5' RACE. Sequencing relied on an Illumina NovaSeq 6000. TCRdb redid the processing of the public reads, applying fastp at Q25 and MiXCR, and retained in-frame beta chains. Duplicate CDR3 protein sequences are folded into a single record with the most common DNA and genes. A total of about 400,000 distinct CDR3 sequences appear in this sample, 20% to 30% of them only once. 13% of the sample is held by the ten biggest clonotypes. Sample: PBMCs or a T cell subset sorted from them (not recorded which). The receptors were gathered from an adult woman who had mild COVID-19 (a few samples of this study predate the infection). The sample titles of this study are shuffled in the database, so cell type and time point are left out; the donor was told from shared clones.

This chain links TRBV12-3 or TRBV12-4 with TRBJ2-2; a possible D gene is TRBD2 (5 bases). This CDR3 has 15 residues. Trimming removed 7 bases from V and 3 bases from J, with 15 bases in between. The CDR3 region is CASTRGGLYTGELFF. In nucleotides, the CDR3 is TGTGCCAGCACACGCGGCGGGCTCTACACCGGGGAGCTGTTTTTT.

V usage is TRBV6-2 or TRBV6-3 and J usage is TRBJ1-5; D is possibly TRBD1 (5 bases). V gave up 6 bases and J gave up 7 bases, with 10 bases separating them. Germline loops: CDR1 MNHEY, CDR2 SVGEGT. The CDR3 has 12 amino acids. The CDR3 here is CASRGGGQPQHF. The CDR3 region has the DNA TGTGCCAGCAGGGGGGGTGGCCAGCCCCAGCATTTT.

This clonotype was observed a few times. The chain carries TRBV6-2 or TRBV6-3 and TRBJ1-5, with D possibly matching TRBD1 (5 bases). The germline V gene has CDR1 MNHEY and CDR2 SVGEGT. The CDR3 has 17 residues. Trimming took 0 bases from V and 2 from J, leaving 14 bases between them. This CDR3 is CASSYSFEGPGNQPQHF. The CDR3 bases are TGTGCCAGCAGTTACTCGTTCGAGGGACCCGGCAATCAGCCCCAGCATTTT.

The rearrangement joins TRBV12-3 or TRBV12-4 to TRBJ1-2; D is uncertain. The CDR3 is made up of 14 amino acids. V dropped 7 bases and J dropped 3 bases, with 15 bases sitting between them. CDR3 in DNA: TGTGCCAGCACCCTTCACCCCGGAGACTATGGCTACACCTTC. It encodes CASTLHPGDYGYTF.

The chain is built from TRBV7-9 and TRBJ1-1, with D perhaps matching TRBD1 (5 bases). Germline V gene data show CDR1 as SEHNR and CDR2 as FQNEAQ (reference sequence). The CDR3 runs 15 residues. Trimming removed 5 bases at V and 1 base at J, with 14 bases between. The CDR3 spells CASSPPGVQNTEAFF. The CDR3 DNA sequence: TGTGCCAGCAGCCCGCCGGGGGTCCAGAACACTGAAGCTTTCTTT.

This clonotype was observed a single time. The genes are TRBV5-1 and TRBJ1-2, with 8 bases fitting TRBD1. With V trimmed by 6 bases and J by 1 base, 5 bases remained unmatched. Germline V gene lookup returns CDR1 SGHRS and CDR2 YFSETQ. The CDR3 extends over 14 amino acids. CDR3 region: CASNNRGSNYGYTF. Here the CDR3 DNA reads TGCGCCAGCAACAACAGGGGGAGTAACTATGGCTACACCTTC.

The CDR3: CASSQVAGGGNEQFF. The DNA of the CDR3 is TGTGCCAGCAGCCAAGTAGCGGGAGGAGGAAATGAGCAGTTCTTC. The rearrangement links TRBV7-2 to TRBJ2-1, with 10 bases matching TRBD2. The CDR3 sequence is 15 residues long. V dropped 5 bases and J dropped 7; count of bases not matched to a gene: 8. CDR1 SGHTA and CDR2 FQGNSA come from the germline V gene.

The chain is built from TRBV7-2 and TRBJ2-5; D call uncertain. Germline V gene sequence: CDR1 SGHTA, CDR2 FQGNSA. CDR3 length: 11 amino acids. Trimming cost V 4 bases and J 4 bases, with 4 bases left between them. The CDR3 DNA follows: TGTGCCAGCAGCTCGCCAGAGACCCAGTACTTC. It codes for CASSSPETQYF.

J is TRBJ1-5 and V is TRBV5-5; no clear D gene. Trimming cost V 0 bases and J 6 bases, with 10 bases left between them. This CDR3 is built from 14 residues. The V gene's germline CDR1 is SGHKS and CDR2 YYEKEE (reference sequence). The DNA for the CDR3 is TGTGCCAGCAGCTTGGGAGGAGGGAGTCAGCCCCAGCATTTT. Its protein is CASSLGGGSQPQHF.

At least ten counts were recorded for this clonotype. The chain combines TRBV7-8 with TRBJ2-3; TRBD1 aligns across 10 bases. Trimming removed 5 bases from V and 4 bases from J; junction bases left unmatched: 3. The CDR3 runs 14 residues. Per germline, CDR1 SGHVS and CDR2 FQNEAQ. CDR3 DNA: TGTGCCAGCAGCACCGGGACAGGGGCAGATACGCAGTATTTT. Translated, it gives CASSTGTGADTQYF.

V usage is TRBV7-9 and J usage is TRBJ1-1; no clear D gene. The CDR3 has 12 amino acids. The germline V and J ends were trimmed by 1 base and 7 bases, with 7 bases remaining between them. Germline loops: CDR1 SEHNR, CDR2 FQNEAQ (reference sequence). CDR3 nucleotides: TGTGCCAGCAGCTTAGACAGTCATGAAGCTTTCTTT. Translating it yields CASSLDSHEAFF.

The chain is built from TRBV3-1 and TRBJ2-7; D gene uncertain. The CDR3 runs 11 residues. V shed 0 bases and J shed 7 bases, with 4 bases lying between them. Germline CDR1 and CDR2: LGHDT and YNNKEL (reference sequence). The CDR3 loop is CASSQEWEQYF. CDR3 bases: TGTGCCAGCAGCCAAGAATGGGAGCAGTACTTC.

This clonotype was picked up a small number of times. The rearrangement joins TRBV6-2 or TRBV6-3 to TRBJ2-3, with 11 nucleotides matching TRBD2. Germline CDR1 is MNHEY and CDR2 is SVGEGT. This CDR3 region has 15 residues. The J segment lost 5 bases and the V segment lost 7 bases, leaving 8 bases of the junction unmatched. The DNA for the CDR3 is TGTGCCAGCAATCCCCTAGCGGGAGGAAGAGATACGCAGTATTTT. This gives the protein CASNPLAGGRDTQYF.

This clonotype turned up a few times. The rearrangement joins TRBV4-1 to TRBJ2-7; 7 bases are a match to TRBD1. CDR1 and CDR2 (germline): MGHRA, YSYEKL. CDR3 length: 15 residues. V shed 4 bases and J 0 bases; nucleotides not matched to a gene: 6. The CDR3, as DNA: TGCGCCAGCAGCCGGCCGGGACAGAGCTCCTACGAGCAGTACTTC. It encodes CASSRPGQSSYEQYF.

J is TRBJ2-1 and V is TRBV4-1, with D hard to call. The CDR3 sequence is 16 residues long. Per the germline V gene, CDR1 is MGHRA and CDR2 is YSYEKL. Trimming stripped 0 bases from V and 5 bases from J, with 14 bases between. The CDR3 nucleotides read TGCGCCAGCAGCCAAGATGTTGGCTACCAAAACAATGAGCAGTTCTTC. This encodes CASSQDVGYQNNEQFF.

This rearrangement joins TRBV11-2 to TRBJ2-5; 11 bases are shared with TRBD2. The J segment lost 5 bases and the V segment lost 5 bases, leaving 13 bases of the junction unmatched. The germline V gene has CDR1 SGHAT and CDR2 FQNNGV. This CDR3 region has 17 residues. The CDR3 protein is CASSPGASGGPRETQYF. The CDR3, as DNA: TGTGCCAGCAGCCCTGGGGCTAGCGGGGGGCCCCGGGAGACCCAGTACTTC.

The DNA for the CDR3 is TGTGCCAGCAGCCAGGCGGGCACCTACAATGAGCAGTTCTTC. Translated: CASSQAGTYNEQFF. The V call is TRBV3-1, the J call TRBJ2-1, with a possible D match to TRBD2 (5 bases). Germline V gene data show CDR1 as LGHDT and CDR2 as YNNKEL (reference sequence). V was cut by 3 bases and J by 2 bases, with 8 bases left in between. This CDR3 has 14 residues.